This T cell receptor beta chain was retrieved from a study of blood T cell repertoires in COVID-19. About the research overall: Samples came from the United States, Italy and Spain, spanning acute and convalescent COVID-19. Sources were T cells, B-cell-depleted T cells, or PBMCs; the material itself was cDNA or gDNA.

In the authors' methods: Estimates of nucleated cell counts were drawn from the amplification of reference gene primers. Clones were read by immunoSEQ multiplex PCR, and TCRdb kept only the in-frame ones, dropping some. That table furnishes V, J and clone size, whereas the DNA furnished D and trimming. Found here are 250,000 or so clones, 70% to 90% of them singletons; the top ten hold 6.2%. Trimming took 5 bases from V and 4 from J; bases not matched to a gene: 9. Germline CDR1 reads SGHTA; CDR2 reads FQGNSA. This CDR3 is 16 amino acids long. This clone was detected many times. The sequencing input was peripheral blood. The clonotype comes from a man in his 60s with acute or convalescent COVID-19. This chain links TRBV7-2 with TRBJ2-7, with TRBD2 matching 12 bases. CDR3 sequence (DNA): TGTGCCAGCAGCCCCCCTCCTAGCGGGAGGGCTTACGAGCAGTACTTC. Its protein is CASSPPPSGRAYEQYF. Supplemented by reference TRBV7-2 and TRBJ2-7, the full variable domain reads GAGVSQSPSNKVTEKGKDVELRCDPISGHTALYWYRQSLGQGLEFLIYFQGNSAPDKSGLPSDRFSAERTGGSVSTLTIQRTQQEDSAVYLCASSPPPSGRAYEQYFGPGTRLTVT.